One and the same sample provided the 7 T cell receptor beta chains below, sequenced in a study of CXCR3-negative and CXCR3-positive naive CD8 T cells. Study conclusions and caveats: Relative to CXCR3-negative naive cells, CXCR3-positive naive cells had more hydrophobic TRB CDR3s.

Their recognized antigens are unknown. The TRB cDNA libraries were prepared by 5' RACE with UMI labels. Reanalyzing the 5' RACE reads, TCRdb keeps one entry per CDR3 protein, without DNA. The sample table includes about 86,000 distinct CDR3 sequences. The sequencing input was naive CXCR3+ CD8+ T cells from blood. Subset given: CD45RO-CCR7+CD27+CD95- naive CD8+ T cells expressing CXCR3 (TNR3+). These receptors were taken from a human donor in good health. Some clones in this sample may be carry-over from other donors' samples.

V is TRBV6-2 or TRBV6-3 and J is TRBJ1-1; absent DNA, TCRdb's TRBD1 call cannot be checked. In germline, CDR1 is MNHEY, CDR2 SVGEGT. The CDR3 length is 13 residues. CDR3: CASSYGALTEAFF.

The chain recombines TRBV4-1 with TRBJ2-7; TCRdb's D call of TRBD1 is untestable without DNA. This CDR3 spans 17 amino acids. Looked up from germline, CDR1 is MGHRA and CDR2 is YSYEKL. CDR3 loop: CASSLVPPDRASYEQYF.

The rearrangement links TRBV25-1 to TRBJ2-7; TCRdb names TRBD1, which stays unverified in the absence of DNA. The CDR3 extends over 14 amino acids. Germline V gene data show CDR1 as MGHDK and CDR2 as SYGVNS. CDR3: CASMKRGHYSEQYF.

V and J are TRBV9 and TRBJ2-7; no DNA is available, so the TRBD2 call from TCRdb remains unchecked. The CDR3 loop spans 16 amino acids. The germline V gene encodes CDR1 SGDLS and CDR2 YYNGEE. CDR3 protein: CASSVRGGQGTYEQYF. Full variable domain (remainder filled in from reference TRBV9 and TRBJ2-7): DSGVTQTPKHLITATGQRVTLRCSPRSGDLSVYWYQQSLDQGLQFLIQYYNGEERAKGNILERFSAQQFPDLHSELNLSSLELGDSALYFCASSVRGGQGTYEQYFGPGTRLTVT.

The chain uses TRBV20-1 and TRBJ2-1; TCRdb names TRBD1, which stays unverified in the absence of DNA. CDR3 length equals 14 residues. CDR1 is DFQATT and CDR2 is SNEGSKA in the germline V gene (reference sequence). This chain's CDR3 is CSARGTGSYNEQFF.

This chain connects TRBV12-3 or TRBV12-4 to TRBJ2-5; TCRdb outputs TRBD2, but without DNA this stays unchecked. This CDR3 has 11 amino acids. The CDR3 spells CASTSEGTQYF.

V is TRBV7-8 and J is TRBJ1-5; without DNA, the TCRdb call of TRBD1 cannot be checked. The germline gives CDR1 SGHVS, CDR2 FQNEAQ. The CDR3 is 18 amino acids. CDR3 protein: CASSSPGQGDVGNQPQHF.